One T cell receptor (beta chain) is described in this entry. Its antigen is not known. This sample was taken from a study of T cells after yellow fever vaccination. TCRdb re-derived calls from the 5' RACE reads in MiXCR, one entry per CDR3 protein. The table lists 200,000 to 300,000 distinct CDR3 sequences, roughly 6.2% of them singletons. General study points: Subsequent booster samples again held most clones from primary vaccination (roughly 96% CD4, about 90% CD8). It was a weaker secondary response, yet one that peaked faster, at day 5 versus 15.

The sample consisted of CD4+ T cells sorted from PBMCs, taken on the day of the yellow fever booster vaccination. The clonotype was recovered from a man between 25 and 39 years old who received the YFV17D yellow fever vaccine.

For the CDR3, the DNA is TGCAGTGCTAGAGATCTGGCGGGAGCCTCCTACAATGAGCAGTTCTTC. Translating it yields CSARDLAGASYNEQFF. V and J are TRBV20-1 and TRBJ2-1; 7 bases are shared with TRBD2. With V trimmed by 0 bases and J by 0 bases, 5 bases remained unmatched. The V gene's germline CDR1 is DFQATT and CDR2 SNEGSKA (reference sequence). This CDR3 is built from 16 residues.